This T cell receptor (beta chain) appears in the sequencing data of a study of blood T cell repertoires in COVID-19. Study-wide background: From the United States, Italy and Spain came samples of acute and convalescent COVID-19.

There are 15 residues in the CDR3. This clone turned up a few times. Here immunoSEQ multiplex PCR was the method, and the copy in TCRdb shows in-frame clones only, minus some. The sample contains 250,000 or so clones, less than 90% of which appear only once. The material sequenced was peripheral blood. The clonotype was recovered from a man between 60 and 70 years old with acute or convalescent COVID-19. The chain has TRBV21-1 and TRBJ2-7; TRBD1 is the table's D call and was not checked against the DNA. TRBV21-1 is reported as a pseudogene. CDR3 sequence reads: CASSSRRQGDDEQYF. CDR3 bases: TGTGCCAGCAGCTCCCGGAGACAGGGGGATGACGAGCAGTACTTC.